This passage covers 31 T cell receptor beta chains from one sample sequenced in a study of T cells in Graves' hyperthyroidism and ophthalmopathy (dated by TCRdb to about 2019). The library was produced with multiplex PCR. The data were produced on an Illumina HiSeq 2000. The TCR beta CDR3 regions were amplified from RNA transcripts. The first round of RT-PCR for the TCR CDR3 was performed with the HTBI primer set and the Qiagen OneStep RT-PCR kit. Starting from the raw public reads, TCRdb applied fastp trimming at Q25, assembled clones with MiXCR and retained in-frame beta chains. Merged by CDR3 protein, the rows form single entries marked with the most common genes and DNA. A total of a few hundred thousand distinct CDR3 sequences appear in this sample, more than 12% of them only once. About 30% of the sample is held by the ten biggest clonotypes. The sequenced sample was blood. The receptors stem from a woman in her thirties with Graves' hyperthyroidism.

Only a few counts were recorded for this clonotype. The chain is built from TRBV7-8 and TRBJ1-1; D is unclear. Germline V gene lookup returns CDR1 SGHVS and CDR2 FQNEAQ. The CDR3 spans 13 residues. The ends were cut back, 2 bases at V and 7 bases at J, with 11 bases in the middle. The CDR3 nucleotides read TGTGCCAGCAGCTTAATTTCGGGCAATGAAGCTTTCTTT. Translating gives CASSLISGNEAFF.

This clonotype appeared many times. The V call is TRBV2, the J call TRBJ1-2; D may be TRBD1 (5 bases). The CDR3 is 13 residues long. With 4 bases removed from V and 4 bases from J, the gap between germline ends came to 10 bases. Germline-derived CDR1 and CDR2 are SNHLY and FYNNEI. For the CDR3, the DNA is TGTGCCAGCAGTGCGGAGACAGTCTATGGCTACACCTTC. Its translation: CASSAETVYGYTF.

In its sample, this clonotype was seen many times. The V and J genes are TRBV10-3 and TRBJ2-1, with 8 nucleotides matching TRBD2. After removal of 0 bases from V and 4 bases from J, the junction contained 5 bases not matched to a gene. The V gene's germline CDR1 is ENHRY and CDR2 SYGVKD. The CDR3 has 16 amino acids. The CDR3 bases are TGTGCCATCAGTGAGTCTAGGACGGGAGGGTACAATGAGCAGTTCTTC. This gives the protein CAISESRTGGYNEQFF.

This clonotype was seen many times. This CDR3 reads CASSLGQGAEQYF. The CDR3 bases are TGTGCCAGCAGTCTAGGACAGGGCGCCGAGCAGTACTTC. The J gene is TRBJ2-7, the V gene TRBV28; 8 nucleotides line up with TRBD1. Germline-derived CDR1 and CDR2 are MDHEN and SYDVKM. V lost 5 bases and J lost 6; bases outside the gene matches: 6. The CDR3 has 13 amino acids.

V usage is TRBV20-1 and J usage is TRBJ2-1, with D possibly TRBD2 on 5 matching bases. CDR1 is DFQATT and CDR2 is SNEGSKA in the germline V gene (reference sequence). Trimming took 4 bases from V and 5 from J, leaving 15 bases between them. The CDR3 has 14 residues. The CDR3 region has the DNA TGCAGTGCTACTCCGGGGAGCGGTAACAATGAGCAGTTCTTC. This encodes CSATPGSGNNEQFF.

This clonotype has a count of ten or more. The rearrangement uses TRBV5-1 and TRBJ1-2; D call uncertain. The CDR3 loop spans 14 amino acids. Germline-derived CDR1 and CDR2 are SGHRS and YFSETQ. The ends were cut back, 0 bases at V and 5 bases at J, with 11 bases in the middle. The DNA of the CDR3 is TGCGCCAGCAGCTTGGGGGCGGCTCAATATGGCTACACCTTC. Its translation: CASSLGAAQYGYTF. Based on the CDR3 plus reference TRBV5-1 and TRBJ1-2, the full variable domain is KAGVTQTPRYLIKTRGQQVTLSCSPISGHRSVSWYQQTPGQGLQFLFEYFSETQRNKGNFPGRFSGRQFSNSRSEMNVSTLELGDSALYLCASSLGAAQYGYTFGSGTRLTVV.

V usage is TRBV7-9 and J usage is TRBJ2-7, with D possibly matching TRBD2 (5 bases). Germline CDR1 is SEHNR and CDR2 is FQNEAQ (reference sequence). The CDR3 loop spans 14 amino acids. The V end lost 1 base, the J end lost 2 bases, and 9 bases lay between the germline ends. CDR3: CASSLGTTTYEQYF. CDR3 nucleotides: TGTGCCAGCAGCTTAGGGACGACTACCTACGAGCAGTACTTC.

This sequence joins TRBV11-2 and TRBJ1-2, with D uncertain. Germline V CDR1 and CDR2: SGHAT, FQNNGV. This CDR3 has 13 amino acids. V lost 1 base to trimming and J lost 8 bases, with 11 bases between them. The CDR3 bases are TGTGCCAGCAGCTTAGGTCAGTCCTTAGGCTACACCTTC. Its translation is CASSLGQSLGYTF.

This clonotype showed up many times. Here the CDR3 DNA reads TGTGCCAGCAGCCGGTGGGATGAAAAACTGTTTTTT. This sequence encodes CASSRWDEKLFF. The chain has TRBV3-1 and TRBJ1-4, with D unresolved. The CDR3 length is 12 residues. Trimming left V 4 bases short and J 6 bases short, with 6 bases between. Germline V gene data show CDR1 as LGHDT and CDR2 as YNNKEL (reference sequence).

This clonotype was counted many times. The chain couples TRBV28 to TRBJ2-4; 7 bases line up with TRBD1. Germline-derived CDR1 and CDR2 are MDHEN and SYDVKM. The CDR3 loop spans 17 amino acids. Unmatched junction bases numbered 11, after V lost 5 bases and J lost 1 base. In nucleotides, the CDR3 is TGTGCCAGCAGTCCTAGGGGGCCCCTCTCCGCCAAAAACATTCAGTACTTC. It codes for CASSPRGPLSAKNIQYF.

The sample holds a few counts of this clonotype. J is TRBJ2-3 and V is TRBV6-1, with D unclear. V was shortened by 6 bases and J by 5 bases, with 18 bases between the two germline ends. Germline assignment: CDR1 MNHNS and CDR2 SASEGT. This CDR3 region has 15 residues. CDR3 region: CASSLGPTTGDTQYF. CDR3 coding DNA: TGTGCCAGCAGCCTAGGGCCGACAACGGGAGATACGCAGTATTTT.

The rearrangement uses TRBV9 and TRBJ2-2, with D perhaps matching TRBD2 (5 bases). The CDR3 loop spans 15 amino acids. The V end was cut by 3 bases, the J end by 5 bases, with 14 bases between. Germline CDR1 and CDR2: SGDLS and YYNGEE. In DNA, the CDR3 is TGTGCCAGCAGCGAGTGGGGTAGCGAGACCGGGGAGCTGTTTTTT. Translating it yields CASSEWGSETGELFF.

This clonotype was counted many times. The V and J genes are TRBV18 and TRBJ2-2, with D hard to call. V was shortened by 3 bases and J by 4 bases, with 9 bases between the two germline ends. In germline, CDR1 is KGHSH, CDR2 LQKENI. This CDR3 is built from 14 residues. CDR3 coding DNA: TGTGCCAGCTCACCTGATCAGATCACCGGGGAGCTGTTTTTT. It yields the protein CASSPDQITGELFF.

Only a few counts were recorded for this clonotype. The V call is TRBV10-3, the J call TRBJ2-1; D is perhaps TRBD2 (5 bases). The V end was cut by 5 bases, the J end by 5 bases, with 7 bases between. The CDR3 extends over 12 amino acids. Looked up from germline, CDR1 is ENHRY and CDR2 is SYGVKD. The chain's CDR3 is CAISSGDNEQFF. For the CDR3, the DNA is TGTGCCATCAGTAGCGGAGACAATGAGCAGTTCTTC.

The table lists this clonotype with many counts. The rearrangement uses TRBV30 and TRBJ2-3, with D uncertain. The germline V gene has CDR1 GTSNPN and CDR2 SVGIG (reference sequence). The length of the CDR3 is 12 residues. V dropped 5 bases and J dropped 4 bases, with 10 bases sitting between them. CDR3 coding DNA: TGTGCCTGGCAGGCGTCGGCAGATACGCAGTATTTT. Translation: CAWQASADTQYF.

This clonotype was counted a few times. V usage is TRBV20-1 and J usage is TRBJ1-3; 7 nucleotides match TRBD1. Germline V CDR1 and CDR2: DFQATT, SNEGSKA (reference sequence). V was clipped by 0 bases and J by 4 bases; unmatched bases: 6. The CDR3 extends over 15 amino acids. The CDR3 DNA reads TGCAGTGCTAGAGATGTTAGGGGGCCCGGAAACACCATATATTTT. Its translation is CSARDVRGPGNTIYF.

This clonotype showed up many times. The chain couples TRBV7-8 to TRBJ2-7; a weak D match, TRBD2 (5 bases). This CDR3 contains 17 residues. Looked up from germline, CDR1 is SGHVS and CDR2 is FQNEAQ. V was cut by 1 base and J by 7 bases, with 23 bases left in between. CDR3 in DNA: TGTGCCAGCAGCTTAGTCAGGATATACTCATTATCGGGGGAGCAGTACTTC. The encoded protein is CASSLVRIYSLSGEQYF.

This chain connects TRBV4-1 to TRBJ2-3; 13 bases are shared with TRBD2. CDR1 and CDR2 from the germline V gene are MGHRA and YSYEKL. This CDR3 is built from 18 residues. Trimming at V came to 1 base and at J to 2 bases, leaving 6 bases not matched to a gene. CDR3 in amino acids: CASSQGGLAGPLTDTQYF. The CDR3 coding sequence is TGCGCCAGCAGCCAAGGGGGACTAGCGGGACCCCTCACAGATACGCAGTATTTT.

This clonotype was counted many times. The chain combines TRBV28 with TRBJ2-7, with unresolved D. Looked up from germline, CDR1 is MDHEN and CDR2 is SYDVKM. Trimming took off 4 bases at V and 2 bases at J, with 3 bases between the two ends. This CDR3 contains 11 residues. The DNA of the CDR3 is TGTGCCAGCAGTTCCACCTACGAGCAGTACTTC. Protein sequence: CASSSTYEQYF. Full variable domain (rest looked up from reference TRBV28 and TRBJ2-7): DVKVTQSSRYLVKRTGEKVFLECVQDMDHENMFWYRQDPGLGLRLIYFSYDVKMKEKGDIPEGYSVSREKKERFSLILESASTNQTSMYLCASSSTYEQYFGPGTRLTVT.

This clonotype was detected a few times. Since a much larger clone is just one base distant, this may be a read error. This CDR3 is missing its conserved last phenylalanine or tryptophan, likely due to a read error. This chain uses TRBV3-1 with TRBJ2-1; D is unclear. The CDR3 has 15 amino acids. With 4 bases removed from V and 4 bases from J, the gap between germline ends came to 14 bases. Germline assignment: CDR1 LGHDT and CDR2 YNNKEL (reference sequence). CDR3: CASSRPGRRYNEQFL. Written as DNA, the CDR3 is TGTGCCAGCAGCCGACCCGGCAGACGGTACAATGAGCAGTTCCTC.

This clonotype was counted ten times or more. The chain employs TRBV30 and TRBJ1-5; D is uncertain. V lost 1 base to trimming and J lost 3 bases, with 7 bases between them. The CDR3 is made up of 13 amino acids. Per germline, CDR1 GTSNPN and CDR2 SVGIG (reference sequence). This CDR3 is CAWSGGPNQPQHF. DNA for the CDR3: TGTGCCTGGAGTGGAGGACCCAATCAGCCCCAGCATTTT.

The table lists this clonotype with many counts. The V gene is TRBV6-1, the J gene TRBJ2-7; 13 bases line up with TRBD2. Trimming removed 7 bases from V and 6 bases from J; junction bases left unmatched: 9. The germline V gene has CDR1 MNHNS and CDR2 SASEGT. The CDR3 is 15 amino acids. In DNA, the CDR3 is TGTGCCAGCACCCAGAGAGGACTAGCGGGAGTCGAGCAGTACTTC. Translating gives CASTQRGLAGVEQYF.

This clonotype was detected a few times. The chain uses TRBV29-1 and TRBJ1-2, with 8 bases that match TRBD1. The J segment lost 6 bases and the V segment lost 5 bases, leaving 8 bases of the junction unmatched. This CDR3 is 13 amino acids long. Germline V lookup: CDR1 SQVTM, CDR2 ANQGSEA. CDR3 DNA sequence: TGCAGCGTTAGTTCAGGGGGCAGGGATGGCTACACCTTC. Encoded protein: CSVSSGGRDGYTF.

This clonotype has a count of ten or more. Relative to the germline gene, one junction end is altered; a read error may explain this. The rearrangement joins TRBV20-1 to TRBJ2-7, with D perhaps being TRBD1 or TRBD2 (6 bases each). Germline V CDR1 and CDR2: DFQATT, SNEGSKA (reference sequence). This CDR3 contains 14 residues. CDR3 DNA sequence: TGCAGTGCTAGCCCCGAGGGGGGCTCCAACGAGCAGTACTTC. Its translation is CSASPEGGSNEQYF.

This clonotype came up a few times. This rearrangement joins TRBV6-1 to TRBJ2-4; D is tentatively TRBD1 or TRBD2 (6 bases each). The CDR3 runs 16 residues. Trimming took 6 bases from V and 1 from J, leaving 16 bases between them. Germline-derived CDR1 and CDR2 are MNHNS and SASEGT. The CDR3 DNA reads TGTGCCAGCAGCTACCGGGGGCGCCTGGCCAAAAACATTCAGTACTTC. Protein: CASSYRGRLAKNIQYF.

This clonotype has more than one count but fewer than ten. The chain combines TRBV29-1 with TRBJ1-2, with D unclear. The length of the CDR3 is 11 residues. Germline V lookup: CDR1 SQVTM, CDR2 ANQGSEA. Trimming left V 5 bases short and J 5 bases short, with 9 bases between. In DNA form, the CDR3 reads TGCAGCGTTAGGTGGTATTATGGCTACACCTTC. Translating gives CSVRWYYGYTF.

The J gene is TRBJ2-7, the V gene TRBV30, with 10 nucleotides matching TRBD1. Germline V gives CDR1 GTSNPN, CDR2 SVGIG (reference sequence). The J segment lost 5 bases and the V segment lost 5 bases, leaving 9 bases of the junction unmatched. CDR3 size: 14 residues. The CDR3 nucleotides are TGTGCCTGGGGCACGGGACAGGGGAGCGACGAGCAGTACTTC. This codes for CAWGTGQGSDEQYF.

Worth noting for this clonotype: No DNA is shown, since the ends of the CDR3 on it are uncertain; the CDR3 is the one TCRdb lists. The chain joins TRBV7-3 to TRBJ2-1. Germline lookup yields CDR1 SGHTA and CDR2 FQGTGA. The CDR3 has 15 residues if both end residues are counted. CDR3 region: CASSTSWGSYNEQFF.

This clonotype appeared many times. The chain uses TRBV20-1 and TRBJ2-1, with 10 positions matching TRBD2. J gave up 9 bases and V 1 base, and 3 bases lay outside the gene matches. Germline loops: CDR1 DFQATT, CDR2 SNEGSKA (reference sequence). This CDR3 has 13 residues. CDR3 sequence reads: CSARASGRGEQFF. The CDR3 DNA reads TGCAGTGCTAGAGCTAGCGGGAGAGGTGAGCAGTTCTTC.

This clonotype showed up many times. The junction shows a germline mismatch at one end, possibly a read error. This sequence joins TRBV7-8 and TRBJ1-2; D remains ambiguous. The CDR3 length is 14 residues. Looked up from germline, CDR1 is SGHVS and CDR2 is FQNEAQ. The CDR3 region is CASSVAGRRDGYTF. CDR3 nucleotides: TGTGCCAGCAGCGTAGCCGGCAGGCGAGATGGCTACACCTTC.

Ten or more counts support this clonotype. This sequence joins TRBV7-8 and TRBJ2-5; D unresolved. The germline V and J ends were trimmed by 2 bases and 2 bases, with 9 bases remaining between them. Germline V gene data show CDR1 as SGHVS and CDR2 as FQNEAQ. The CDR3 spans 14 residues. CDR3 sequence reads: CASSLRQPQETQYF. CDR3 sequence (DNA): TGTGCCAGCAGCTTAAGGCAGCCGCAAGAGACCCAGTACTTC.